The 5 T cell receptor beta chains reported below all come from one sample, sequenced in a study of response to subunit inactivated influenza vaccine. TCRdb fed the RT-PCR reads into MiXCR, producing one record per CDR3 protein. The sample lists more than 550,000 distinct CDR3 sequences, roughly 12% occurring once. The data also belong to a second study, concerning T cells expressing NK-cell markers. As that study records: 5'RACE template switching built TCR beta cDNA with unique molecular identifiers.

The sample consisted of PBMCs from blood, taken on the day of vaccination. These receptors were collected from a man aged 50 or older who received an inactivated influenza vaccine.

There are many counts of this clonotype. The chain uses TRBV5-1 and TRBJ1-6, with a possible D match to TRBD1 (6 bases). V was clipped by 4 bases and J by 3 bases, with 11 bases between them. The CDR3 totals 15 residues. The germline V gene encodes CDR1 SGHRS and CDR2 YFSETQ. CDR3 DNA sequence: TGCGCCAGCAGCCCCACAGGGTTCTATAATTCACCCCTCCACTTT. Protein: CASSPTGFYNSPLHF.

The chain has TRBV11-1 and TRBJ2-1; 10 positions agree with TRBD2. J gave up 7 bases and V 0 bases, and 18 bases lay outside the gene matches. Germline V gene data show CDR1 as SGHAT and CDR2 as FQDESV (reference sequence). The CDR3 consists of 20 residues. CDR3 protein: CASSLAWASGSHYGKNEQFF. Written as DNA, the CDR3 is TGTGCCAGCAGCTTAGCGTGGGCTAGCGGGAGTCATTACGGAAAGAATGAGCAGTTCTTC.

There are a few counts of this clonotype. J is TRBJ2-7 and V is TRBV28, with TRBD2 identical over 9 bases. With V trimmed by 4 bases and J by 0 bases, 10 bases remained unmatched. The CDR3 consists of 17 residues. Per the germline V gene, CDR1 is MDHEN and CDR2 is SYDVKM. As DNA, the CDR3 is TGTGCCAGCAGTTCCCCCGGGGATAGCGGGAGCTCCTACGAGCAGTACTTC. Its translation: CASSSPGDSGSSYEQYF.

This clonotype was counted a few times. The chain has TRBV6-2 or TRBV6-3 and TRBJ2-6; D not resolved. The germline gives CDR1 MNHEY, CDR2 SVGEGT. The CDR3 is 15 residues long. Trimming took off 4 bases at V and 0 bases at J, with 7 bases between the two ends. In DNA form, the CDR3 reads TGTGCCAGCAGTTTTCCGTACTCTGGGGCCAACGTCCTGACTTTC. Its translation: CASSFPYSGANVLTF.

This chain links TRBV7-9 with TRBJ2-1; D is ambiguous. The CDR3 totals 16 residues. Trimming left V 5 bases short and J 6 bases short, with 20 bases between. Germline loops: CDR1 SEHNR, CDR2 FQNEAQ (reference sequence). The CDR3 DNA reads as TGTGCCAGCAGCGCCAGACGTGGGTCGGAGCCCAATGAGCAGTTCTTC. Its protein product is CASSARRGSEPNEQFF.